Listed below are T cell receptor beta chains from one sample, sequenced in a study of shared clonotypes between healthy human individuals. Clones were read by immunoSEQ multiplex PCR, and TCRdb kept only the in-frame ones, dropping some. The sample yields about 960,000 clones, around 80% seen once. The sample consisted of memory CD4+ T cells sorted from blood. The receptors shown here come from a young man in good health. Both conserved end residues are part of each CDR3. The D gene is left open where the match is weak. Clone size is shown for a subset of rows, as once, few, many or a class of expanded clone.

j_gene: TRBJ2-7; abundance: -; len: 14; v_gene: TRBV19; d_gene: TRBD2; CDR3aa: CASSNPGLTYEQYF; CDR3nt: TGTGCCAGTAGTAATCCGGGACTAACCTACGAGCAGTACTTC
j_gene: TRBJ2-5; abundance: -; len: 15; v_gene: TRBV14; d_gene: -; CDR3aa: CASSRQRGAVGTQYF; CDR3nt: TGTGCCAGCAGCCGTCAAAGAGGAGCTGTGGGAACCCAGTACTTC
j_gene: TRBJ1-6; abundance: -; len: 16; v_gene: TRBV30; d_gene: -; CDR3aa: CAWSVPMAGTNSPLHF; CDR3nt: TGTGCCTGGAGTGTACCCATGGCAGGCACCAATTCACCCCTCCACTTT
j_gene: TRBJ2-2; abundance: -; len: 17; v_gene: TRBV9; d_gene: -; CDR3aa: CASTSVVVGGATGELFF; CDR3nt: TGTGCCAGCACCAGCGTAGTAGTAGGCGGGGCCACCGGGGAGCTGTTTTTT
j_gene: TRBJ1-6; abundance: -; len: 12; v_gene: TRBV27; d_gene: -; CDR3aa: CASSFLGSPLHF; CDR3nt: TGTGCCAGCAGTTTTCTGGGCTCACCCCTCCACTTT
j_gene: TRBJ1-2; abundance: once; len: 11; v_gene: TRBV30; d_gene: -; CDR3aa: CAWSMNYGYTF; CDR3nt: TGTGCCTGGAGTATGAACTATGGCTACACCTTC
j_gene: TRBJ2-7; abundance: -; len: 15; v_gene: TRBV2; d_gene: -; CDR3aa: CASSPPGLGEYEQYF; CDR3nt: TGTGCCAGCAGTCCCCCAGGGCTAGGGGAGTACGAGCAGTACTTC
j_gene: TRBJ1-2; abundance: -; len: 16; v_gene: TRBV4-3; d_gene: -; CDR3aa: CASSPTQGSFNYGYTF; CDR3nt: TGCGCCAGCAGCCCGACACAGGGCTCCTTTAACTATGGCTACACCTTC
j_gene: TRBJ2-3; abundance: -; len: 14; v_gene: TRBV30; d_gene: TRBD2; CDR3aa: CAWSLAGAQGTQYF; CDR3nt: TGTGCCTGGAGCCTAGCGGGGGCGCAGGGTACGCAGTATTTT
j_gene: TRBJ1-2; abundance: few; len: 11; v_gene: TRBV20-1; d_gene: -; CDR3aa: CSGRGGYGYTF; CDR3nt: TGCAGTGGAAGAGGGGGATATGGCTACACCTTC
j_gene: TRBJ2-1; abundance: many; len: 12; v_gene: TRBV4-2; d_gene: -; CDR3aa: CASSPRQNEQFF; CDR3nt: TGTGCCAGCAGCCCCCGACAGAATGAGCAGTTCTTC
j_gene: TRBJ1-2; abundance: -; len: 11; v_gene: TRBV5-6; d_gene: -; CDR3aa: CASSLGPTNTF; CDR3nt: TGTGCCAGCAGCTTGGGACCTACGAACACCTTC
j_gene: TRBJ1-6; abundance: -; len: 16; v_gene: TRBV5-1; d_gene: -; CDR3aa: CASSQDAPSGGSPLHF; CDR3nt: TGCGCCAGCAGCCAGGACGCTCCTAGCGGCGGTTCACCCCTCCACTTT
j_gene: TRBJ2-3; abundance: -; len: 13; v_gene: TRBV10-3; d_gene: -; CDR3aa: CAIEFRSTDTQYF; CDR3nt: TGTGCCATCGAGTTCCGAAGCACAGATACGCAGTATTTT
j_gene: TRBJ2-2; abundance: -; len: 14; v_gene: TRBV10-1; d_gene: TRBD2; CDR3aa: CASSRLAGTGELFF; CDR3nt: TGCGCCAGCTCGAGACTAGCGGGCACCGGGGAGCTGTTTTTT
j_gene: TRBJ1-1; abundance: once; len: 12; v_gene: TRBV7-9; d_gene: TRBD1; CDR3aa: CASSATGVEAFF; CDR3nt: TGTGCCAGCAGCGCAACAGGGGTTGAAGCTTTCTTT
j_gene: TRBJ1-5; abundance: -; len: 15; v_gene: TRBV23-1; d_gene: -; CDR3aa: CASSQSGGANQPQHF; CDR3nt: TGCGCCAGCAGTCAATCGGGGGGAGCAAATCAGCCCCAGCATTTT
j_gene: TRBJ1-2; abundance: -; len: 14; v_gene: TRBV14; d_gene: TRBD1; CDR3aa: CASRRQGSSYGYTF; CDR3nt: TGTGCCAGCCGAAGACAGGGATCGAGCTATGGCTACACCTTC
j_gene: TRBJ2-3; abundance: few; len: 14; v_gene: TRBV27; d_gene: -; CDR3aa: CASSFSSPPDTQYF; CDR3nt: TGTGCCAGCAGTTTCTCCTCACCCCCAGATACGCAGTATTTT
j_gene: TRBJ2-3; abundance: -; len: 14; v_gene: TRBV19; d_gene: -; CDR3aa: CASRWETSTDTQYF; CDR3nt: TGTGCCAGTAGGTGGGAAACGAGCACAGATACGCAGTATTTT
j_gene: TRBJ1-6; abundance: once; len: 15; v_gene: TRBV10-3; d_gene: -; CDR3aa: CAISDSPGSNSPLHF; CDR3nt: TGTGCCATCAGTGATAGTCCGGGTTCCAATTCACCCCTCCACTTT
j_gene: TRBJ1-6; abundance: -; len: 17; v_gene: TRBV6-1; d_gene: TRBD1; CDR3aa: CASSGGQGSSYNSPLHF; CDR3nt: TGTGCCAGCAGTGGGGGACAGGGGAGCTCCTATAATTCACCCCTCCACTTT
j_gene: TRBJ1-1; abundance: -; len: 12; v_gene: TRBV6-1; d_gene: -; CDR3aa: CATRPTHTEAFF; CDR3nt: TGTGCCACGCGGCCTACTCACACTGAAGCTTTCTTT
j_gene: TRBJ1-1; abundance: -; len: 15; v_gene: TRBV4-3; d_gene: -; CDR3aa: CASSQGGAGSTEAFF; CDR3nt: TGCGCCAGCAGCCAAGGGGGGGCAGGGAGCACTGAAGCTTTCTTT
j_gene: TRBJ2-7; abundance: -; len: 12; v_gene: TRBV11-2; d_gene: -; CDR3aa: CASSLDWNEQYF; CDR3nt: TGTGCCAGCAGCTTAGATTGGAATGAGCAGTACTTC
j_gene: TRBJ2-7; abundance: -; len: 16; v_gene: TRBV9; d_gene: TRBD2; CDR3aa: CASSVAGGKVPYEQYF; CDR3nt: TGTGCCAGCAGCGTAGCGGGGGGAAAGGTTCCCTACGAGCAGTACTTC
j_gene: TRBJ1-1; abundance: -; len: 14; v_gene: TRBV5-4; d_gene: TRBD1; CDR3aa: CASSLGGDRSEAFF; CDR3nt: TGTGCCAGCAGCTTGGGAGGGGACAGAAGTGAAGCTTTCTTT
j_gene: TRBJ1-5; abundance: -; len: 14; v_gene: TRBV6-5; d_gene: -; CDR3aa: CASSYGVGGQPQHF; CDR3nt: TGTGCCAGCAGTTACGGGGTGGGCGGGCAGCCCCAGCATTTT
j_gene: TRBJ2-1; abundance: -; len: 17; v_gene: TRBV11-3; d_gene: TRBD2; CDR3aa: CASSLDPNSGRPLEQFF; CDR3nt: TGTGCCAGCAGCTTAGATCCCAATAGCGGGAGGCCTCTTGAGCAGTTCTTC
j_gene: TRBJ1-1; abundance: -; len: 14; v_gene: TRBV7-3; d_gene: TRBD1; CDR3aa: CASSSGGIGAEAFF; CDR3nt: TGTGCCAGCAGCTCAGGGGGAATCGGTGCTGAAGCTTTCTTT
j_gene: TRBJ2-1; abundance: -; len: 16; v_gene: TRBV5-1; d_gene: -; CDR3aa: CASTPMTVSGYNEQFF; CDR3nt: TGCGCCAGCACCCCGATGACTGTATCGGGCTACAATGAGCAGTTCTTC
j_gene: TRBJ2-7; abundance: many; len: 13; v_gene: TRBV29-1; d_gene: -; CDR3aa: CSVGASFWAEQYF; CDR3nt: TGCAGCGTGGGGGCCTCTTTCTGGGCCGAGCAGTACTTC
j_gene: TRBJ2-7; abundance: -; len: 15; v_gene: TRBV11-3; d_gene: TRBD1; CDR3aa: CASTRLPGQPYEQYF; CDR3nt: TGTGCCAGCACCCGACTACCGGGACAGCCCTACGAGCAGTACTTC
j_gene: TRBJ2-3; abundance: -; len: 16; v_gene: TRBV7-9; d_gene: -; CDR3aa: CASSFRVGYSTDTQYF; CDR3nt: TGTGCCAGCAGCTTTAGGGTGGGATATAGCACAGATACGCAGTATTTT
j_gene: TRBJ1-2; abundance: -; len: 14; v_gene: TRBV19; d_gene: -; CDR3aa: CASSMTGLDYGYTF; CDR3nt: TGTGCCAGTAGTATGACAGGATTAGATTATGGCTACACCTTC
j_gene: TRBJ2-7; abundance: -; len: 13; v_gene: TRBV5-4; d_gene: -; CDR3aa: CASSTEHGNEQYF; CDR3nt: TGTGCCAGCAGCACGGAGCATGGAAACGAGCAGTACTTC
j_gene: TRBJ2-5; abundance: -; len: 15; v_gene: TRBV5-4; d_gene: -; CDR3aa: CASSLVGGQGETQYF; CDR3nt: TGTGCCAGCAGCTTGGTGGGGGGCCAGGGAGAGACCCAGTACTTC
j_gene: TRBJ1-1; abundance: -; len: 15; v_gene: TRBV6-1; d_gene: TRBD1; CDR3aa: CASSEAQGASTEAFF; CDR3nt: TGTGCCAGCAGTGAAGCGCAGGGGGCGAGTACTGAAGCTTTCTTT
j_gene: TRBJ1-4; abundance: few; len: 14; v_gene: TRBV23-1; d_gene: TRBD1; CDR3aa: CASDPGTGGEKLFF; CDR3nt: TGCGCCAGCGACCCCGGGACAGGGGGTGAAAAACTGTTTTTT
j_gene: TRBJ2-7; abundance: -; len: 15; v_gene: TRBV5-1; d_gene: TRBD1; CDR3aa: CASSLRPGQGYEQYF; CDR3nt: TGCGCCAGCAGCTTAAGGCCGGGACAGGGGTACGAGCAGTACTTC